The clone carrying this T cell receptor beta chain was picked up a small number of times. This entry is derived from a study of cytomegalovirus exposure and HLA in healthy donors. Trimming left V 1 base short and J 0 bases short, with 10 bases between. The CDR3 totals 16 residues. The germline CDR1 and CDR2 sequences are MGHRA and YSYEKL. The PCR had 60 Vbeta and 13 Jbeta primers. Profiled with immunoSEQ multiplex PCR; TCRdb holds only in-frame clones, not every one. The sample holds about 150,000 clones, more than 75% seen once. The specimen was PBMCs. This receptor was taken from a woman aged 18-35 years in good health and CMV-seronegative. The chain is built from TRBV4-1 and TRBJ2-1; D is uncertain. The CDR3: CASSQVPESSYNEQFF. CDR3 nucleotide sequence: TGCGCCAGCAGCCAAGTTCCGGAGAGCTCCTACAATGAGCAGTTCTTC.